Reported below is one TCR beta chain. Its antigen is not identified. The ends lost 6 bases at V and 1 base at J; junction bases unmatched: 4. The CDR3 loop spans 14 amino acids. CDR1 and CDR2 from the germline V gene are SNHLY and FYNNEI. This specimen comes from a study of T cell responses to AZD1222 COVID-19 vaccine. Overall study findings and caveats: Among those given AZD1222, only five or six were seropositive at baseline. Clonal diversity was possibly underestimated, and the donors were mostly white British, with more females. All repertoire sampling was performed exclusively after the peak T cell response. Unmutated variant regions are reportedly the target of nearly half of TCRs that are spike-specific.

Sequencing used immunoSEQ multiplex PCR; TCRdb keeps in-frame clones, though not all of them. The sample carries approximately 84,000 clones, about four fifths recorded once. The TCR sequence derives from an adult who received the AZD1222 COVID-19 vaccine. This specimen consisted of peripheral blood, obtained 28 days after the second AZD1222 dose. The J gene is TRBJ2-5, the V gene TRBV2; 8 positions agree with TRBD1. The CDR3 protein is CASSPTGGQETQYF. CDR3 nucleotide sequence: TGTGCCAGCAGCCCAACAGGGGGCCAAGAGACCCAGTACTTC.